One T cell receptor (beta chain) is described in this entry. The data belong to a study of CD8 T cells in Susac syndrome. Random hexamers were used to reverse transcribe an amount of roughly 0.45 to 1 ug RNA. TCRdb re-called the immunoSEQ multiplex PCR reads through MiXCR, storing one row per CDR3 protein. The data show about 250,000 distinct CDR3 sequences, approximately 92% seen once. Sequenced material: CD4+ T cells from PBMCs. This sequence was found in a human donor with multiple sclerosis.

This chain's CDR3 is CASSLRDGNTEAFF. In DNA form, the CDR3 reads TGTGCCAGTAGTCTCCGGGACGGGAACACTGAAGCTTTCTTT. The chain recombines TRBV19 with TRBJ1-1; perhaps TRBD1 as D (5 bases). Trimming cost V 5 bases and J 1 base, with 11 bases left between them. This CDR3 is 14 amino acids long. Germline V CDR1 and CDR2: LNHDA, SQIVND (reference sequence).